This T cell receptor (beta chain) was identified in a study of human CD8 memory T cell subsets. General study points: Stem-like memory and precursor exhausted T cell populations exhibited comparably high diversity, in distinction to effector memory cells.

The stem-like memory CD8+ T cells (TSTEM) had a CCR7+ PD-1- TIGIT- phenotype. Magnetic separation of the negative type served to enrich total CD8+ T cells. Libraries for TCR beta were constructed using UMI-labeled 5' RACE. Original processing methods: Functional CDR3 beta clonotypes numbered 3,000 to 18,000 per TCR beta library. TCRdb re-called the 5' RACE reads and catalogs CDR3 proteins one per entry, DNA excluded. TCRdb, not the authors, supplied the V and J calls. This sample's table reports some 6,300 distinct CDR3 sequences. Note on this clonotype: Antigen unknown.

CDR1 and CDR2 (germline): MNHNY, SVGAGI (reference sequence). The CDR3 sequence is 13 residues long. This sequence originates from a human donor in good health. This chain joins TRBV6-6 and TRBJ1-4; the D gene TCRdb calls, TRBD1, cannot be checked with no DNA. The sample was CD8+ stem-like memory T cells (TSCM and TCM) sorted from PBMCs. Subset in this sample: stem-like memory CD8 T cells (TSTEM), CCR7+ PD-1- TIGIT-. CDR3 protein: CASRGRSDEKLFF.